A selection of T cell receptor beta chains follows, all from one sample in a study of shared T cell receptors in the human thymus. Only in-frame clones appear in the TCRdb table, and some are missing; sequencing was by immunoSEQ multiplex PCR. The sample holds about 380,000 clones; 85% to 95% are singletons and the top ten take approximately 0.02%. Sequenced material: thymocytes. These receptors came from a human donor. Both conserved end residues are part of each CDR3. D genes are given only for firm matches.

j_call d_call v_call cdr3_aa cdr3_nt
TRBJ2-5 - TRBV11-2 CASSPLEWVSETQYF TGTGCCAGCAGCCCCCTCGAATGGGTTTCGGAGACCCAGTACTTC
TRBJ2-3 - TRBV10-3 CAIGDAQGTDTQYF TGTGCCATCGGGGACGCACAGGGCACAGATACGCAGTATTTT
TRBJ2-1 TRBD1 TRBV7-9 CASSLARDRVYNEQFF TGTGCCAGCAGCTTAGCGCGTGACAGGGTCTACAATGAGCAGTTCTTC
TRBJ1-2 - TRBV30 CAWSGTVRYTF TGTGCCTGGAGTGGGACTGTCCGCTACACCTTC
TRBJ2-7 TRBD1 TRBV2 CASSLNLTGTYEQYF TGTGCCAGCAGTCTGAACTTGACAGGGACCTACGAGCAGTACTTC
TRBJ1-2 - TRBV7-2 CASSSWDLGGYTF TGTGCCAGCAGCTCCTGGGACTTAGGAGGCTACACCTTC
TRBJ1-5 - TRBV7-2 CASSLEGSNQPQHF TGTGCCAGCAGCTTAGAGGGGAGCAATCAGCCCCAGCATTTT
TRBJ1-4 - TRBV19 CASSIQGKNEKLFF TGTGCCAGTAGTATCCAGGGGAAGAATGAAAAACTGTTTTTT
TRBJ2-3 TRBD2 TRBV9 CASSATGTSGRAGTDTQYF TGTGCCAGCAGCGCCACCGGGACTAGCGGGAGGGCCGGAACAGATACGCAGTATTTT
TRBJ1-2 - TRBV7-9 CASSQKREAPANYGYTF TGTGCCAGCAGCCAAAAGAGAGAGGCACCTGCTAACTATGGCTACACCTTC